Listed here are 18 T cell receptor beta chains from one sample, sequenced in a study of blood T cell repertoires in COVID-19. The repertoire was sequenced with immunoSEQ multiplex PCR; TCRdb's copy has only in-frame clones and lacks some. The table records 270,000 or so clones, about 91% of them present only once. Sequencing input: PBMCs or T cells enriched from blood (not recorded which). The receptors stem from a woman aged 40 to 50 with acute COVID-19.

This rearrangement joins TRBV18 to TRBJ1-2; 7 positions agree with TRBD1. Looked up from germline, CDR1 is KGHSH and CDR2 is LQKENI. The CDR3 is 15 amino acids. J was trimmed by 8 bases and V by 3 bases; bases with no gene match: 12. CDR3 sequence (DNA): TGTGCCAGCTCACCTCAGGGACAGCTCACTTCAGGCTACACCTTC. It is translated as CASSPQGQLTSGYTF.

The V call is TRBV12-3 or TRBV12-4, the J call TRBJ2-7, with no clear D. This CDR3 is built from 12 residues. The V end was cut by 6 bases, the J end by 4 bases, with 10 bases between. Here the CDR3 reads CASSRPGYEQYF. In DNA, the CDR3 is TGTGCCAGCAGCCGCCCCGGTTACGAGCAGTACTTC.

The V call is TRBV20-1, the J call TRBJ1-4; D possibly corresponds to TRBD1 (6 bases). Trimming left V 8 bases short and J 7 bases short, with 11 bases between. The CDR3 contains 11 residues. The germline gives CDR1 DFQATT, CDR2 SNEGSKA (reference sequence). The CDR3 here is CSNRVGEKLFF. The CDR3 bases are TGCAGTAACAGGGTTGGTGAAAAACTGTTTTTT.

The chain combines TRBV9 with TRBJ1-3, with TRBD1 matching 8 bases. CDR3 length: 16 amino acids. The J segment lost 4 bases and the V segment lost 0 bases, leaving 6 bases of the junction unmatched. Germline assignment: CDR1 SGDLS and CDR2 YYNGEE. DNA for the CDR3: TGTGCCAGCAGCGTAGCTGGACAGGGTCCGGGAAACACCATATATTTT. This translates into CASSVAGQGPGNTIYF.

The V call is TRBV28, the J call TRBJ1-2, with 9 bases lining up with TRBD1. V shed 5 bases, J shed 8 bases, and the junction held 9 bases outside the gene matches. CDR3 length: 14 residues. The germline V gene encodes CDR1 MDHEN and CDR2 SYDVKM. CDR3 sequence (DNA): TGTGCCAGCAGTCCGGCGGGACAGGGCTACGGCTACACCTTC. Translated: CASSPAGQGYGYTF.

The chain is built from TRBV6-4 and TRBJ2-2; maybe TRBD2 (5 bases). The CDR3 is made up of 17 amino acids. Germline loops: CDR1 MRHNA, CDR2 SNTAGT. V was pared by 4 bases and J by 2 bases, with 17 bases between. As DNA, the CDR3 is TGTGCCAGCAGTGCCGTGTTCGGACTTATAAACACCGGGGAGCTGTTTTTT. It translates to CASSAVFGLINTGELFF.

In this sample, this clone turned up once. This chain links TRBV19 with TRBJ2-1, with 7 bases identical to TRBD2. This CDR3 has 14 amino acids. Germline V CDR1 and CDR2: LNHDA, SQIVND (reference sequence). The trim removed 7 bases at V and 4 bases at J, leaving 7 bases unmatched. CDR3: CASTAGRGYNEQFF. DNA of the CDR3: TGTGCCAGTACAGCTGGGAGGGGTTACAATGAGCAGTTCTTC.

The V gene is TRBV7-9, the J gene TRBJ2-1; 14 bases are a match to TRBD2. CDR3 length: 16 amino acids. V gave up 6 bases and J gave up 1 base; unmatched junction bases: 2. Germline CDR1 SEHNR, CDR2 FQNEAQ (reference sequence). The CDR3 reads CASRRTSGRSYNEQFF. DNA of the CDR3: TGTGCCAGCAGACGGACTAGCGGGAGGTCCTACAATGAGCAGTTCTTC.

V is TRBV6-5 and J is TRBJ2-5, with D maybe TRBD2 (7 bases). The germline V and J ends were trimmed by 6 bases and 5 bases, with 10 bases remaining between them. Per the germline V gene, CDR1 is MNHEY and CDR2 is SVGAGI. CDR3 length: 12 amino acids. Written as DNA, the CDR3 is TGTGCCAGCAGCGAGGGGGGGGAGACCCAGTACTTC. It yields the protein CASSEGGETQYF.

V is TRBV30 and J is TRBJ2-1, with 9 bases that match TRBD2. Trimming removed 2 bases from V and 7 bases from J; junction bases left unmatched: 9. The germline V gene has CDR1 GTSNPN and CDR2 SVGIG (reference sequence). The CDR3 is 15 residues long. CDR3 sequence (DNA): TGTGCCTGGAGTCGTGATAGCGGGAGAGTGAATGAGCAGTTCTTC. It translates to CAWSRDSGRVNEQFF.

V is TRBV5-6 and J is TRBJ2-2, with a weak D call TRBD1 (6 bases). The CDR3 loop spans 13 amino acids. V shed 3 bases and J shed 6 bases, with 9 bases lying between them. CDR1 and CDR2 (germline): SGHDT, YYEEEE. CDR3 in amino acids: CASSWTAAGELFF. In DNA, the CDR3 is TGTGCCAGCAGCTGGACAGCCGCCGGGGAGCTGTTTTTT.

The chain couples TRBV3-1 (or the pseudogene TRBV3-2) to TRBJ2-1, with D perhaps matching TRBD2 (6 bases). Trimming left V 4 bases short and J 0 bases short, with 10 bases between. CDR3 length equals 15 residues. Germline CDR1 and CDR2: LGHDT and YNNKEL (reference sequence). As DNA, the CDR3 is TGTGCCAGCAGCCTACGGGGGAGCTCCTACAATGAGCAGTTCTTC. Translated, it gives CASSLRGSSYNEQFF.

The chain uses TRBV9 and TRBJ2-7; a possible D gene is TRBD2 (6 bases). V lost 3 bases and J 7 bases, leaving 20 bases between the germline ends. This CDR3 has 15 residues. Germline V lookup: CDR1 SGDLS, CDR2 YYNGEE. The CDR3 is CASSGGLSRGGEQYF. DNA for the CDR3: TGTGCCAGCAGCGGTGGGCTATCGAGGGGAGGAGAGCAGTACTTC.

The chain couples TRBV7-2 to TRBJ2-5, with D maybe TRBD2 (6 bases). V was clipped by 4 bases and J by 3 bases, with 27 bases between them. The germline V gene encodes CDR1 SGHTA and CDR2 FQGNSA. The CDR3 runs 19 residues. The CDR3 here is CASSSYLGSFSGAKETQYF. Here the CDR3 DNA reads TGTGCCAGCAGCTCATACCTTGGCTCTTTTAGCGGAGCAAAAGAGACCCAGTACTTC.

The chain is built from TRBV27 and TRBJ2-5; 10 bases agree with TRBD2. The CDR3 is made up of 15 amino acids. The trim removed 0 bases at V and 2 bases at J, leaving 0 bases unmatched. Germline loops: CDR1 MNHEY, CDR2 SMNVEV (reference sequence). This chain's CDR3 is CASSLSAGGQETQYF. DNA of the CDR3: TGTGCCAGCAGTTTATCAGCGGGAGGGCAAGAGACCCAGTACTTC.

This chain connects TRBV10-1 to TRBJ2-3; 7 bases align to TRBD2. Germline loops: CDR1 WNHNN, CDR2 SYGVQD (reference sequence). This CDR3 comprises 16 residues. The V segment lost 4 bases and the J segment 2 bases; nucleotides outside the gene matches: 9. In nucleotides, the CDR3 is TGCGCCAGCAGTGGGACTAGTATTCTCAACACAGATACGCAGTATTTT. It encodes CASSGTSILNTDTQYF.

This clone was counted a single time. The CDR3 coding sequence is TGTGCCAGCAGCTCTACCTGGACTAGCGGGGGCACCTACAATGAGCAGTTCTTC. This encodes CASSSTWTSGGTYNEQFF. J is TRBJ2-1 and V is TRBV7-9; TRBD2 aligns across 13 bases. V shed 4 bases and J 2 bases; nucleotides not matched to a gene: 8. This CDR3 comprises 18 residues. The germline CDR1 and CDR2 sequences are SEHNR and FQNEAQ (reference sequence).

CDR3 protein: CASSVTGQSEAFF. CDR3 nucleotide sequence: TGTGCCAGCAGCGTCACGGGACAGAGTGAAGCTTTCTTT. The rearrangement uses TRBV6-4 and TRBJ1-1; 7 positions match TRBD1. The CDR3 is made up of 13 amino acids. The germline CDR1 and CDR2 sequences are MRHNA and SNTAGT. The trim removed 6 bases at V and 7 bases at J, leaving 8 bases unmatched.